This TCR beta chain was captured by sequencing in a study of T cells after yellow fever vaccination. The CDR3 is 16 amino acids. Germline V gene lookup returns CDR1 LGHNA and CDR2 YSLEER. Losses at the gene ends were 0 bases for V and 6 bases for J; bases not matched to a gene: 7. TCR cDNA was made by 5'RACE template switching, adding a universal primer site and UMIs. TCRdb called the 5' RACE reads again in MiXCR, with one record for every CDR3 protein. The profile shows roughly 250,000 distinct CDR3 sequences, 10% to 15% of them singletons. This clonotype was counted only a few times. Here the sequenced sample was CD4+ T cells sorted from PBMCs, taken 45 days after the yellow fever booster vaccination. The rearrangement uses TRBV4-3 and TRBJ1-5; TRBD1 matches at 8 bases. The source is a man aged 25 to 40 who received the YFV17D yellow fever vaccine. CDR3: CASSQDVQGGFQPQHF. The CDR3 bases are TGCGCCAGCAGCCAAGATGTACAGGGGGGTTTTCAGCCCCAGCATTTT.